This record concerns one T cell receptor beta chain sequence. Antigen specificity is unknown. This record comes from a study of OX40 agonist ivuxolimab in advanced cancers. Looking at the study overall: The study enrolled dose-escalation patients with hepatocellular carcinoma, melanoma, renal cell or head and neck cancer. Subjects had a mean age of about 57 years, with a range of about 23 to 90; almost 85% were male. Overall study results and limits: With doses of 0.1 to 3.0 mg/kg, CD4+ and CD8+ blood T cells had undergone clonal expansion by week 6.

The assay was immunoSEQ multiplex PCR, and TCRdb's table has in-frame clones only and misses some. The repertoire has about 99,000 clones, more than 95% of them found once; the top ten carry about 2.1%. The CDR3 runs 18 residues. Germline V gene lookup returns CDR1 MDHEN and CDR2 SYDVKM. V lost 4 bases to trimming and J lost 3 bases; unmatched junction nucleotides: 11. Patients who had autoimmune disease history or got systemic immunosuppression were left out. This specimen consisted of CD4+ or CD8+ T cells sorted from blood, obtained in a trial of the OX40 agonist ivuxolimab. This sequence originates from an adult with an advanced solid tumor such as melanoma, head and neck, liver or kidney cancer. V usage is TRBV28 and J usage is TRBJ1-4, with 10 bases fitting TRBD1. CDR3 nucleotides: TGTGCCAGCAGTTCGTGGACAGGGGGGGAATATTCTAATGAAAAACTGTTTTTT. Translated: CASSSWTGGEYSNEKLFF.